The source of this T cell receptor (beta chain) is a study of OX40 agonist ivuxolimab in advanced cancers. With V trimmed by 5 bases and J by 6 bases, 3 bases remained unmatched. The CDR3 covers 15 residues. Germline values: CDR1 SNHLY, CDR2 FYNNEI. Sequencing used immunoSEQ multiplex PCR; TCRdb keeps in-frame clones, though not all of them. Among almost 50,000 clones listed, approximately 90% were seen once. The clonotype was recovered from an adult with an advanced solid tumor such as melanoma, head and neck, liver or kidney cancer. V usage is TRBV2 and J usage is TRBJ2-1, with 14 positions matching TRBD2. Sample: CD4+ or CD8+ T cells sorted from blood, taken in a trial of the OX40 agonist ivuxolimab. The CDR3 DNA is TGTGCCAGCAGTCCCGGACTAGCGGGAGGCAATGAGCAGTTCTTC. Protein sequence: CASSPGLAGGNEQFF.